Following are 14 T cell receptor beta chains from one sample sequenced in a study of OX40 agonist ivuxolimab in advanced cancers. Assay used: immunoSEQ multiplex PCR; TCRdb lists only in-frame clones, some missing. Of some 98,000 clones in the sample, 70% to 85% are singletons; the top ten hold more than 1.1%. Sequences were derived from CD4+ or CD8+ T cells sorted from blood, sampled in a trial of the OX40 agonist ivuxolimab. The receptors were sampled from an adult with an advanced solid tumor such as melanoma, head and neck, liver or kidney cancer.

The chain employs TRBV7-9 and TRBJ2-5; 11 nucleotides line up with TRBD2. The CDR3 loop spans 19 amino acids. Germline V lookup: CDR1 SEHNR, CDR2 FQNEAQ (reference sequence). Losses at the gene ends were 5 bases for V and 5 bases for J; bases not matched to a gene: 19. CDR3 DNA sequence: TGTGCCAGCAGCCCGCGAAGGTTGATAGCGGGGGGGCCGATGGAGACCCAGTACTTC. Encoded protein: CASSPRRLIAGGPMETQYF.

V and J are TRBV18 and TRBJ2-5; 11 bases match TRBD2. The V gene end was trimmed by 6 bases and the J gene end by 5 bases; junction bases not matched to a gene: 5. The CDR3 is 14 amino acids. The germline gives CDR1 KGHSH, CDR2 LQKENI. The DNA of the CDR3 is TGTGCCAGCTCGCTTACTAGCGGGAGCGAGACCCAGTACTTC. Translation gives CASSLTSGSETQYF. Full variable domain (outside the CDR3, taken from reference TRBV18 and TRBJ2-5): NAGVMQNPRHLVRRRGQEARLRCSPMKGHSHVYWYRQLPEEGLKFMVYLQKENIIDESGMPKERFSAEFPKEGPSILRIQQVVRGDSAAYFCASSLTSGSETQYFGPGTRLLVL.

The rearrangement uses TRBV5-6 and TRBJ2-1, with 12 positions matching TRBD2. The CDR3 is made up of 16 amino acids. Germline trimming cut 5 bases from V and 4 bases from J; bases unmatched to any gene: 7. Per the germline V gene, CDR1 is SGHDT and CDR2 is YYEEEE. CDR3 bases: TGTGCCAGCAGTACAACTAGCGGGAGGCGATACAATGAGCAGTTCTTC. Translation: CASSTTSGRRYNEQFF.

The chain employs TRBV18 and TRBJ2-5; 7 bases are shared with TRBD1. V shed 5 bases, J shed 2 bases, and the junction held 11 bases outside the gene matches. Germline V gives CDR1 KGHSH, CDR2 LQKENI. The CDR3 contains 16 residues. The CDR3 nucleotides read TGTGCCAGCTCATCAAGGTTAGGACAGGCACAAGAGACCCAGTACTTC. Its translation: CASSSRLGQAQETQYF.

CDR3 DNA sequence: TGCGCCAGCAGCTTGGACGCAGGGGGCGCAAGAGGCTACACCTTC. Amino acid sequence: CASSLDAGGARGYTF. The gene calls are TRBV5-1 and TRBJ1-2; 8 bases match TRBD1. CDR3 length: 15 amino acids. With V trimmed by 0 bases and J by 8 bases, 9 bases remained unmatched. Germline CDR1 SGHRS, CDR2 YFSETQ.

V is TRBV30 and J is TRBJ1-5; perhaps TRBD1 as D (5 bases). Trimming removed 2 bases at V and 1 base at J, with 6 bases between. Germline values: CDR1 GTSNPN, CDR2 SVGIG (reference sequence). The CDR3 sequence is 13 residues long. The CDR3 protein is CAWSKGSNQPQHF. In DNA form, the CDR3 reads TGTGCCTGGAGTAAGGGGAGCAATCAGCCCCAGCATTTT.

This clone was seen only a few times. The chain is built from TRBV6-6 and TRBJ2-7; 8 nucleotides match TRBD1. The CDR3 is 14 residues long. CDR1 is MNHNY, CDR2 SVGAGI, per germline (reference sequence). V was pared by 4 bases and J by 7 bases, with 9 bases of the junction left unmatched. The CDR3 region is CASSSVQGAREQYF. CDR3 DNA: TGTGCCAGCAGTTCGGTCCAGGGGGCGAGGGAGCAGTACTTC.

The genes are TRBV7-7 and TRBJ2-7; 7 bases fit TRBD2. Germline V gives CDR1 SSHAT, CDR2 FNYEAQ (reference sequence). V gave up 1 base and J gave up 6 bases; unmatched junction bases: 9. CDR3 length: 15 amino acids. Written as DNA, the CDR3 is TGTGCCAGCAGCTTAGGTCTGGGCGGGAGCTCCGAGCAGTACTTC. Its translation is CASSLGLGGSSEQYF.

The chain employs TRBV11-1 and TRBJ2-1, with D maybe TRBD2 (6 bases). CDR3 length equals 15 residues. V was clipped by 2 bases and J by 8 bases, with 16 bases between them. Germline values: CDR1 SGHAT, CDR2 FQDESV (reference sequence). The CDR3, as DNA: TGTGCCAGCAGCTTACTTAGCGGCCAGAGGGATGAGCAGTTCTTC. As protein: CASSLLSGQRDEQFF.

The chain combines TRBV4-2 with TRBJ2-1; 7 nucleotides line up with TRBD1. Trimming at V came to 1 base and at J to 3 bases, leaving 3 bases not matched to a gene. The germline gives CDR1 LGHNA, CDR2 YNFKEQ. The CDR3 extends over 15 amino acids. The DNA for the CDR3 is TGTGCCAGCAGCCAAGGTCAGGGGGTCTACAATGAGCAGTTCTTC. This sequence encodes CASSQGQGVYNEQFF.

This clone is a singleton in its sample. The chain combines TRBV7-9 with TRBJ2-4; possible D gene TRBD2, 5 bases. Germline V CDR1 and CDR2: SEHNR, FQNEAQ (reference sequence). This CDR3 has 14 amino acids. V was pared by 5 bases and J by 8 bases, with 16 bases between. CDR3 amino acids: CASSPDRDSYIQYF. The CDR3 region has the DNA TGTGCCAGCAGCCCCGACCGGGATTCGTACATTCAGTACTTC.

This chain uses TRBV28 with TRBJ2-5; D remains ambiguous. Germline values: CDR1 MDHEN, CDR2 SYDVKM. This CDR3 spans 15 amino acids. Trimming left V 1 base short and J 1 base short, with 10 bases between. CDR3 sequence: CASSLSGGIQETQYF. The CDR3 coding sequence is TGTGCCAGCAGTTTATCCGGCGGAATCCAAGAGACCCAGTACTTC.

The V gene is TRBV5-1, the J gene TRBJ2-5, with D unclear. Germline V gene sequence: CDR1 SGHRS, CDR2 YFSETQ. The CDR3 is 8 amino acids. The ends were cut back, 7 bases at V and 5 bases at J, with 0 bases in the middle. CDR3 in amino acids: CASETQYF. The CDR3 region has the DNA TGCGCCAGCGAGACCCAGTACTTC. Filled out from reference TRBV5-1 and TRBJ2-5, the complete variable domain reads KAGVTQTPRYLIKTRGQQVTLSCSPISGHRSVSWYQQTPGQGLQFLFEYFSETQRNKGNFPGRFSGRQFSNSRSEMNVSTLELGDSALYLCASETQYFGPGTRLLVL.

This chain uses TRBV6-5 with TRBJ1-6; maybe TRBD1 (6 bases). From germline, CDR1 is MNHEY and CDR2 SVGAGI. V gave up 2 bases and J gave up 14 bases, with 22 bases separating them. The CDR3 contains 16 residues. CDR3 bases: TGTGCCAGCAGTTACAGAATAGGGGGTGTCGAGGCGACCCTCCACTTT. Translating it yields CASSYRIGGVEATLHF.